This TCR beta chain was recorded in a study of vaccination and CD4 T cells after COVID-19. Treatment specified: approximately nine-day PBMC culture with coronavirus spike peptide pools or control peptides (ViraFEST assay). In the case of this clonotype: Its antigen is as yet unknown.

The Oncomine TCR Beta short-read assay was applied to DNA of cultured CD4+ T cells. It was from cultured CD4+ T cells that genomic DNA was extracted. TCRdb independently ran MiXCR on the PCR reads; one entry per CDR3 protein. The data show under 25,000 distinct CDR3 sequences, 44% seen once. The material sequenced was CD4+ T cells from blood, cultured in vitro, taken before SARS-CoV-2 vaccination. This clonotype was obtained from a human donor who had recovered from COVID-19.

The CDR3 spells CASSYSGKGTQYF. CDR3 in DNA: TGTGCCAGCAGTTATTCAGGGAAAGGGACCCAGTACTTC. This chain joins TRBV12-3 or TRBV12-4 and TRBJ2-5; D perhaps matches TRBD1 (5 bases). The germline V and J ends were trimmed by 4 bases and 7 bases, with 13 bases remaining between them. The CDR3 is 13 residues long.